The 32 T cell receptor beta chains given below trace back to one sample, sequenced in a study of vaccination and CD4 T cells after COVID-19. Treatment specified: approximately 9-day PBMC culture with coronavirus spike peptide pools or control peptides (ViraFEST assay). These receptors lack a known antigen. Cultured CD4+ T cells had their DNA profiled by the Oncomine TCR Beta short-read assay. TCRdb called the PCR reads again in MiXCR, with one record for every CDR3 protein. This table holds roughly 12,000 distinct CDR3 sequences, roughly 75% found once. The sequencing sample was made of CD4+ T cells from blood, cultured in vitro. All receptors come from a human donor who had recovered from COVID-19.

V usage is TRBV24-1 and J usage is TRBJ1-2, with D unclear. V was pared by 4 bases and J by 7 bases, with 12 bases between. This CDR3 has 13 amino acids. Germline-derived CDR1 and CDR2 are KGHDR and SFDVKD. The CDR3 spells CATSDHKGGGYTF. The CDR3 nucleotides are TGTGCCACCAGTGACCACAAAGGTGGTGGCTACACCTTC.

The chain employs TRBV7-8 and TRBJ1-2; a weak D match, TRBD1 (6 bases). The CDR3 loop spans 13 amino acids. V gave up 6 bases and J gave up 7 bases, with 15 bases separating them. Germline CDR1 reads SGHVS; CDR2 reads FQNEAQ. Here the CDR3 reads CASSRDMMGGYTF. CDR3 coding DNA: TGTGCCAGCAGTCGGGACATGATGGGTGGCTACACCTTC.

This rearrangement joins TRBV2 to TRBJ1-2; 7 bases agree with TRBD1. Germline V gene data show CDR1 as SNHLY and CDR2 as FYNNEI. With V trimmed by 6 bases and J by 2 bases, 3 bases remained unmatched. This CDR3 is built from 13 residues. In nucleotides, the CDR3 is TGTGCCAGCAGAGGAGGGGGCAACTATGGCTACACCTTC. Translating gives CASRGGGNYGYTF.

The chain combines TRBV7-2 with TRBJ1-3; D uncertain. This CDR3 is built from 14 residues. Germline V gene sequence: CDR1 SGHTA, CDR2 FQGNSA. V lost 3 bases and J 4 bases, leaving 10 bases between the germline ends. The CDR3 DNA reads TGTGCCAGCAGCTTGGGAGCTTGGGGAAACACCATATATTTT. The encoded protein is CASSLGAWGNTIYF.

The chain carries TRBV4-3 and TRBJ2-7; TRBD2 aligns across 7 bases. V dropped 1 base and J dropped 3; count of bases not matched to a gene: 6. Germline assignment: CDR1 LGHNA and CDR2 YSLEER. This CDR3 is built from 15 residues. This chain's CDR3 is CASSQGLAFSYEQYF. In nucleotides, the CDR3 is TGCGCCAGCAGCCAAGGACTAGCATTTAGCTACGAGCAGTACTTC.

In DNA form, the CDR3 reads TGTGCCAGCAGGATGTTGGCAGGGATGTTCGAAAAACTGTTTTTT. Translation: CASRMLAGMFEKLFF. The rearrangement joins TRBV2 to TRBJ1-4; a weak D match, TRBD1 (5 bases). V dropped 6 bases and J dropped 8 bases, with 19 bases sitting between them. The CDR3 spans 15 residues. Germline CDR1 reads SNHLY; CDR2 reads FYNNEI.

Within the sample, this clonotype is large. The rearrangement uses TRBV20-1 and TRBJ1-6, with D maybe TRBD1 (5 bases). This CDR3 comprises 16 residues. CDR1 and CDR2 from the germline V gene are DFQATT and SNEGSKA (reference sequence). With 6 bases removed from V and 2 bases from J, the gap between germline ends came to 17 bases. The DNA for the CDR3 is TGCAGTGCAAAGCTTGGGGGTGGGACCTATAATTCACCCCTCCACTTT. Translated: CSAKLGGGTYNSPLHF.

The chain links TRBV6-1 to TRBJ1-5; D unclear. Trimming pared 4 bases from V and 1 base from J, leaving 11 bases between. CDR1 and CDR2 (germline): MNHNS, SASEGT. The CDR3 is made up of 15 amino acids. The CDR3 DNA is TGTGCCAGCAGTGTGGAAGGCGGGAGCAATCAGCCCCAGCATTTT. Protein: CASSVEGGSNQPQHF.

In its sample, this clonotype ranks as large. This chain links TRBV5-1 with TRBJ1-1; TRBD1 aligns across 10 bases. The CDR3 spans 18 residues. V was clipped by 3 bases and J by 0 bases; unmatched bases: 11. CDR1 SGHRS and CDR2 YFSETQ come from the germline V gene. The CDR3 is CASSWATGGRVVNTEAFF. For the CDR3, the DNA is TGCGCCAGCAGCTGGGCGACAGGGGGCAGAGTGGTGAACACTGAAGCTTTCTTT.

The rearrangement links TRBV20-1 to TRBJ1-2, with D possibly matching TRBD1 (5 bases). Germline assignment: CDR1 DFQATT and CDR2 SNEGSKA (reference sequence). Between the trimmed V and J ends, which lost 6 bases and 2 bases, there was a span of 7 bases. The CDR3 is made up of 11 amino acids. The CDR3 sequence is CSARANYGYTF. For the CDR3, the DNA is TGCAGTGCCAGGGCCAACTATGGCTACACCTTC.

This rearrangement joins TRBV6-5 to TRBJ2-7; D may be TRBD1 (7 bases). Trimming cost V 2 bases and J 0 bases, with 11 bases left between them. The CDR3 sequence is 15 residues long. Germline-derived CDR1 and CDR2 are MNHEY and SVGAGI. The CDR3 loop reads CASSYGGTASYEQYF. DNA for the CDR3: TGTGCCAGCAGTTACGGGGGGACAGCCTCCTACGAGCAGTACTTC.

The V call is TRBV7-9, the J call TRBJ2-7; a weak D match, TRBD2 (6 bases). V lost 0 bases to trimming and J lost 9 bases, with 15 bases between them. This CDR3 is 14 amino acids long. The germline V gene encodes CDR1 SEHNR and CDR2 FQNEAQ (reference sequence). As DNA, the CDR3 is TGTGCCAGCAGCTTAGCCGCGGGACCTCCGCGGCAGTACTTC. This translates into CASSLAAGPPRQYF.

This clonotype was counted between two and nine times. The chain combines TRBV10-1 with TRBJ1-5; D unclear. V was cut by 6 bases and J by 5 bases, with 14 bases left in between. The CDR3 loop spans 14 amino acids. Germline V gene data show CDR1 as WNHNN and CDR2 as SYGVQD (reference sequence). The CDR3 DNA sequence: TGCGCCAGCAGCAGGACGGGAAAGGATCAGCCCCAGCATTTT. Translated, it gives CASSRTGKDQPQHF.

The gene calls are TRBV25-1 and TRBJ2-3; possibly TRBD1 for D (6 bases). Per germline, CDR1 MGHDK and CDR2 SYGVNS. The CDR3 is 16 amino acids. V lost 3 bases to trimming and J lost 1 base, with 14 bases between them. The CDR3 is CASSDRTAMGTDTQYF. The CDR3 region has the DNA TGTGCCAGCAGTGATCGGACAGCGATGGGCACAGATACGCAGTATTTT.

V gene TRBV20-1 combines with J gene TRBJ2-4; D may be TRBD1 or TRBD2 (5 bases each). The CDR3 length is 14 residues. CDR1 and CDR2 from the germline V gene are DFQATT and SNEGSKA (reference sequence). V lost 5 bases to trimming and J lost 0 bases, with 11 bases between them. The CDR3 nucleotides are TGCAGTGCTCAAAGGGGAGAAGCCAAAAACATTCAGTACTTC. It translates to CSAQRGEAKNIQYF.

Only a few counts were recorded for this clonotype. This rearrangement joins TRBV20-1 to TRBJ2-5; possible D gene TRBD2, 5 bases. CDR1 is DFQATT and CDR2 is SNEGSKA in the germline V gene (reference sequence). Trimming removed 2 bases from V and 5 bases from J, with 9 bases in between. The CDR3 has 12 residues. The CDR3 DNA is TGCAGTGCTAGACTACAGCGGGAGACCCAGTACTTC. It codes for CSARLQRETQYF.

Turning to this clonotype: Since a much larger clone is just one base distant, this may be a read error. This chain joins TRBV20-1 and TRBJ1-5; D gene unclear. The CDR3 totals 12 residues. Per the germline V gene, CDR1 is DFQATT and CDR2 is SNEGSKA (reference sequence). The CDR3 sequence: CSARESLQLQHF. CDR3 DNA: TGCAGTGCTAGAGAATCCCTACAGCTCCAGCATTTT.

Here the CDR3 DNA reads TGTGCCAGCAGCCCTCGTGGGGACAGGGTCCCGAAGACTAGCACAGATACGCAGTATTTT. The encoded protein is CASSPRGDRVPKTSTDTQYF. The V and J genes are TRBV21-1 and TRBJ2-3; TRBD1 is the table's D call, not checked against the DNA. TRBV21-1 is a pseudogene segment. This CDR3 region has 20 residues.

There are a few counts of this clonotype. The chain combines TRBV28 with TRBJ2-7, with 7 bases aligning to TRBD1. The CDR3 has 12 residues. Trimming at V came to 6 bases and at J to 4 bases, leaving 3 bases not matched to a gene. The germline gives CDR1 MDHEN, CDR2 SYDVKM. CDR3 in DNA: TGTGCCAGCAGGGGGACAGCTTACGAGCAGTACTTC. Encoded protein: CASRGTAYEQYF.

The chain combines TRBV12-3 or TRBV12-4 with TRBJ1-2; no clear D. This CDR3 is built from 14 residues. Trimming stripped 0 bases from V and 4 bases from J, with 9 bases between. The CDR3 nucleotides are TGTGCCAGCAGTTTAGCGCAGGTCATCTATGGCTACACCTTC. It codes for CASSLAQVIYGYTF.

The gene calls are TRBV28 and TRBJ2-5; D not resolved. V was trimmed by 8 bases and J by 5 bases, leaving 12 bases between them. Germline loops: CDR1 MDHEN, CDR2 SYDVKM. This CDR3 is built from 12 residues. The CDR3, as DNA: TGTGCCAGCCCTCTTGTGAGGGAGACCCAGTACTTC. Its translation is CASPLVRETQYF. Supplemented by reference TRBV28 and TRBJ2-5, the full variable domain reads DVKVTQSSRYLVKRTGEKVFLECVQDMDHENMFWYRQDPGLGLRLIYFSYDVKMKEKGDIPEGYSVSREKKERFSLILESASTNQTSMYLCASPLVRETQYFGPGTRLLVL.

This chain uses TRBV7-2 with TRBJ2-5; tentative D call: TRBD2 (6 bases). The ends were cut back, 0 bases at V and 2 bases at J, with 13 bases in the middle. CDR3 size: 16 residues. Per the germline V gene, CDR1 is SGHTA and CDR2 is FQGNSA. CDR3 nucleotides: TGTGCCAGCAGCTTAGCATGGGGGAGCGGGCAAGAGACCCAGTACTTC. It specifies CASSLAWGSGQETQYF.

The chain employs TRBV5-6 and TRBJ2-3; 7 positions agree with TRBD2. This CDR3 spans 16 amino acids. Germline-derived CDR1 and CDR2 are SGHDT and YYEEEE. The V segment lost 1 base and the J segment 4 bases; nucleotides outside the gene matches: 9. CDR3 sequence reads: CASSLLGAGIPDTQYF. CDR3 DNA sequence: TGTGCCAGCAGCTTGCTGGGAGCGGGAATCCCAGATACGCAGTATTTT.

This chain connects TRBV2 to TRBJ1-1, with unresolved D. The V gene's germline CDR1 is SNHLY and CDR2 FYNNEI. V was pared by 3 bases and J by 1 base, with 12 bases between. This CDR3 is 15 amino acids long. In DNA, the CDR3 is TGTGCCAGCAGTGATGGGGTACGGAGGAACACTGAAGCTTTCTTT. It yields the protein CASSDGVRRNTEAFF.

This clonotype was observed a few times. The V and J genes are TRBV6-2 or TRBV6-3 and TRBJ1-2; D remains unclear. The CDR3 consists of 12 residues. Trimming shortened V by 3 bases and J by 7 bases, and 9 bases separated the two germline ends. Germline V lookup: CDR1 MNHEY, CDR2 SVGEGT. This CDR3 reads CASSYPALGYTF. CDR3 nucleotide sequence: TGTGCCAGCAGTTATCCGGCGCTTGGCTACACCTTC.

The chain links TRBV24-1 to TRBJ2-1; 11 bases are shared with TRBD2. J lost 8 bases, V lost 3 bases, and 14 bases had no gene match. Germline lookup yields CDR1 KGHDR and CDR2 SFDVKD. This CDR3 has 18 residues. The CDR3 protein is CATSDPSGSSGRRDEQFF. The CDR3 DNA follows: TGTGCCACCAGTGATCCGTCTGGGTCTAGCGGGAGGCGGGATGAGCAGTTCTTC.

This clonotype was seen once. The junction does not match germline at one end; this may be a read error. The CDR3 DNA reads TGCAGTGCTAGAGATCCAAACAGGGGGAACACTGAAGCTTCCTTT. Amino acid sequence: CSARDPNRGNTEASF. The chain combines TRBV20-1 with TRBJ1-1; TRBD1 agrees at 8 bases. The CDR3 totals 15 residues. The germline V gene has CDR1 DFQATT and CDR2 SNEGSKA (reference sequence).

The chain combines TRBV7-2 with TRBJ1-6; D not resolved. The germline V gene has CDR1 SGHTA and CDR2 FQGNSA. This CDR3 is 16 amino acids long. V was trimmed by 1 base and J by 7 bases, leaving 14 bases between them. In nucleotides, the CDR3 is TGTGCCAGCAGCTTAGGGATCACCATAAGGAATTCACCCCTCCACTTT. Amino acids: CASSLGITIRNSPLHF.

This clonotype was seen only once. Here the CDR3 DNA reads TGTGCCAGCACCCGGGCTGCGTTGGGGGCTTTCTTT. Protein product: CASTRAALGAFF. V is TRBV6-1 and J is TRBJ1-1, with D uncertain. This CDR3 comprises 12 residues. CDR1 MNHNS and CDR2 SASEGT come from the germline V gene. V was pared by 7 bases and J by 11 bases, with 17 bases between.

This clonotype showed up just once. The V and J genes are TRBV6-2 or TRBV6-3 and TRBJ2-6; TRBD2 matches at 11 bases. In germline, CDR1 is MNHEY, CDR2 SVGEGT. The CDR3 contains 19 residues. The trim removed 4 bases at V and 3 bases at J, leaving 11 bases unmatched. The CDR3 sequence is CASSSRTSGLLFGANVLTF. The CDR3 nucleotides are TGTGCCAGCAGTTCCAGGACTAGCGGGCTGCTCTTTGGGGCCAACGTCCTGACTTTC.

This clonotype is medium-sized in the sample. CDR3 residues: CASRILAGGEQFF. The DNA for the CDR3 is TGTGCCAGTAGGATCCTAGCGGGCGGTGAGCAGTTCTTC. The V call is TRBV19, the J call TRBJ2-1, with 8 bases that match TRBD2. Unmatched junction bases numbered 7, after V lost 6 bases and J lost 9 bases. Looked up from germline, CDR1 is LNHDA and CDR2 is SQIVND (reference sequence). This CDR3 comprises 13 residues.

There are a few counts of this clonotype. The chain has TRBV7-3 and TRBJ1-1; D is uncertain. V was trimmed by 1 base and J by 5 bases, leaving 20 bases between them. The CDR3 totals 17 residues. Germline CDR1 reads SGHTA; CDR2 reads FQGTGA. CDR3 sequence reads: CASSLNLLPRAGTEAFF. The CDR3 DNA follows: TGTGCCAGCAGCTTAAACCTTCTCCCCCGGGCTGGTACTGAAGCTTTCTTT.